Shown below are 30 T cell receptor beta chains from a single sample sequenced in a study of cytomegalovirus exposure and HLA in healthy donors. Use of 60 Vbeta and 13 Jbeta primers characterized the PCR. Profiled with immunoSEQ multiplex PCR; TCRdb holds only in-frame clones, not every one. The sample includes around 200,000 clones, 75% to 90% of them seen just once. The specimen sequenced was PBMCs. The receptors were sampled from a woman between 40 and 50 years old in good health and CMV-seronegative.

The chain uses TRBV6-6 and TRBJ1-1, with TRBD1 matching over 7 bases. The germline V gene encodes CDR1 MNHNY and CDR2 SVGAGI (reference sequence). V shed 0 bases, J shed 1 base, and the junction held 2 bases outside the gene matches. This CDR3 contains 15 residues. CDR3 coding DNA: TGTGCCAGCAGTTACTCTAGGACAGGGAACACTGAAGCTTTCTTT. Translated: CASSYSRTGNTEAFF.

V and J are TRBV4-2 and TRBJ2-3, with 7 nucleotides matching TRBD2. Germline V gene data show CDR1 as LGHNA and CDR2 as YNFKEQ. The CDR3 runs to 16 residues. V gave up 4 bases and J gave up 2 bases; unmatched junction bases: 9. The CDR3 region has the DNA TGTGCCAGCAGCCTACAAACCCGGGACTACACAGATACGCAGTATTTT. This codes for CASSLQTRDYTDTQYF.

Only one count was recorded for this clone. The chain carries TRBV7-8 and TRBJ2-1, with 9 bases matching TRBD2. The V gene end was trimmed by 2 bases and the J gene end by 6 bases; junction bases not matched to a gene: 5. The CDR3 loop spans 15 amino acids. Germline V gene sequence: CDR1 SGHVS, CDR2 FQNEAQ. The CDR3 DNA follows: TGTGCCAGCAGCTTATCCCTAGCGGGGTCCAATGAGCAGTTCTTC. As protein: CASSLSLAGSNEQFF.

This clone has more than one count but fewer than ten. This CDR3 reads CASNTIQSSYNEQFF. CDR3 coding DNA: TGTGCCAGCAATACCATACAAAGCTCCTACAATGAGCAGTTCTTC. The rearrangement uses TRBV27 and TRBJ2-1; D not certain. Looked up from germline, CDR1 is MNHEY and CDR2 is SMNVEV (reference sequence). This CDR3 has 15 amino acids. The ends were cut back, 7 bases at V and 0 bases at J, with 13 bases in the middle.

J is TRBJ1-1 and V is TRBV6-1; D is undetermined. The CDR3 contains 14 residues. The germline CDR1 and CDR2 sequences are MNHNS and SASEGT. CDR3 in DNA: TGTGCTACCATGGAGGGTAGAATTATAACTGAAGCTTTCTTT. Protein sequence: CATMEGRIITEAFF.

V usage is TRBV6-1 and J usage is TRBJ1-5; D not certain. Germline V gene data show CDR1 as MNHNS and CDR2 as SASEGT. CDR3 length: 15 residues. With 6 bases removed from V and 4 bases from J, the gap between germline ends came to 16 bases. In DNA form, the CDR3 reads TGTGCCAGCAGCCTCCCGGGGTCATGGAATCAGCCCCAGCATTTT. Translating gives CASSLPGSWNQPQHF.

J is TRBJ2-7 and V is TRBV28, with D possibly being TRBD1 (5 bases). Trimming removed 7 bases at V and 5 bases at J, with 18 bases between. Germline CDR1 reads MDHEN; CDR2 reads SYDVKM. There are 14 residues in the CDR3. The DNA for the CDR3 is TGTGCCAGCACTATAGCAGGGCAAGGTAACGAGCAGTACTTC. Amino acid sequence: CASTIAGQGNEQYF. Complete variable domain (other parts from reference TRBV28 and TRBJ2-7): DVKVTQSSRYLVKRTGEKVFLECVQDMDHENMFWYRQDPGLGLRLIYFSYDVKMKEKGDIPEGYSVSREKKERFSLILESASTNQTSMYLCASTIAGQGNEQYFGPGTRLTVT.

This chain joins TRBV7-9 and TRBJ2-1, with TRBD2 matching over 11 bases. CDR3 length: 15 residues. After removal of 4 bases from V and 6 bases from J, the junction contained 5 bases not matched to a gene. Germline V CDR1 and CDR2: SEHNR, FQNEAQ (reference sequence). CDR3 region: CASSSTSGAINEQFF. The DNA for the CDR3 is TGTGCCAGCAGCTCGACTAGCGGGGCTATCAATGAGCAGTTCTTC.

The chain employs TRBV28 and TRBJ2-2; D uncertain. CDR3 length equals 12 residues. CDR1 is MDHEN, CDR2 SYDVKM, per germline. V lost 2 bases and J lost 5, with 3 bases in between. CDR3: CASSLTTGELFF. In DNA, the CDR3 is TGTGCCAGCAGTTTAACTACCGGGGAGCTGTTTTTT.

The chain joins TRBV29-1 to TRBJ1-1, with no clear D. Between the trimmed V and J ends, which lost 4 bases and 0 bases, there was a span of 9 bases. The germline V gene encodes CDR1 SQVTM and CDR2 ANQGSEA. The CDR3 spans 13 residues. The CDR3 nucleotides are TGCAGCGTTGTGCCAGTCATGAACACTGAAGCTTTCTTT. Protein: CSVVPVMNTEAFF.

The chain employs TRBV6-5 and TRBJ2-1; D might be TRBD2 (6 bases). Germline CDR1 reads MNHEY; CDR2 reads SVGAGI. This CDR3 region has 13 residues. Trimming stripped 6 bases from V and 3 bases from J, with 9 bases between. The CDR3 loop is CASRRELYNEQFF. For the CDR3, the DNA is TGTGCCAGCAGGCGGGAACTCTACAATGAGCAGTTCTTC.

CDR3 sequence reads: CASSLGGVYTEAFF. CDR3 nucleotides: TGTGCCAGCAGCTTGGGGGGGGTTTACACTGAAGCTTTCTTT. The chain links TRBV5-8 to TRBJ1-1; maybe TRBD1 (5 bases). Germline CDR1 and CDR2: SGHTS and YDEGEE. V was pared by 0 bases and J by 3 bases, with 9 bases between. CDR3 size: 14 residues.

The chain links TRBV2 to TRBJ2-2, with D perhaps matching TRBD2 (5 bases). V lost 5 bases and J 7 bases, leaving 20 bases between the germline ends. CDR3 size: 16 residues. The germline gives CDR1 SNHLY, CDR2 FYNNEI. CDR3 coding DNA: TGTGCCAGCAGTACCGGGCACTCCCAGCGGAACGGGGAGCTGTTTTTT. As protein: CASSTGHSQRNGELFF.

Written as DNA, the CDR3 is TGTGCCAGCAGGGACGGGGGATACAATGAGCAGTTCTTC. This sequence encodes CASRDGGYNEQFF. The V and J genes are TRBV7-3 and TRBJ2-1; D perhaps matches TRBD2 (6 bases). The CDR3 has 13 amino acids. In germline, CDR1 is SGHTA, CDR2 FQGTGA. Trimming removed 6 bases from V and 4 bases from J, with 10 bases in between.

The chain recombines TRBV29-1 with TRBJ2-1, with 8 bases identical to TRBD2. The CDR3 is made up of 15 amino acids. V was pared by 3 bases and J by 7 bases, with 11 bases of the junction left unmatched. CDR1 and CDR2 (germline): SQVTM, ANQGSEA. The CDR3 region has the DNA TGCAGCGTTGATTATACGGGAGGGGGTTATAATGAGCAGTTCTTC. Translation gives CSVDYTGGGYNEQFF.

For the CDR3, the DNA is TGCAGTGCTGGGCCAGCCTACGAGCAGTACTTC. Protein: CSAGPAYEQYF. V and J are TRBV20-1 and TRBJ2-7; no reliable D call. Germline loops: CDR1 DFQATT, CDR2 SNEGSKA (reference sequence). The V gene lost 5 bases and the J gene lost 2 bases, with 7 bases spanning the gap. The CDR3 is 11 amino acids.

This chain joins TRBV6-1 and TRBJ1-5; 8 bases are a match to TRBD1. The CDR3 runs to 15 residues. The V gene end was trimmed by 6 bases and the J gene end by 4 bases; junction bases not matched to a gene: 8. Germline CDR1 MNHNS, CDR2 SASEGT. The CDR3 coding sequence is TGTGCCAGCAGAGTACAGACAGGGGTGAATCAGCCCCAGCATTTT. This gives the protein CASRVQTGVNQPQHF.

This clone was seen only a few times. The chain links TRBV6-6 to TRBJ1-4; D is undetermined. Germline V lookup: CDR1 MNHNY, CDR2 SVGAGI (reference sequence). The CDR3 has 16 amino acids. V lost 1 base, J lost 3 bases, and 12 bases lay in between. The CDR3 coding sequence is TGTGCCAGCAGTTACTATGGCGGCAGCCCTAATGAAAAACTGTTTTTT. Translation: CASSYYGGSPNEKLFF.

CDR3 sequence reads: CASSEAGLAGRYNEQFF. CDR3 DNA sequence: TGTGCCAGCAGTGAAGCAGGGCTAGCGGGACGATACAATGAGCAGTTCTTC. The chain uses TRBV6-1 and TRBJ2-1, with TRBD2 matching over 9 bases. With 0 bases clipped from V and 4 bases from J, the junction kept 7 bases outside the gene matches. The germline V gene has CDR1 MNHNS and CDR2 SASEGT. The CDR3 is 17 residues long.

This clone was seen once. CDR3 nucleotides: TGTGCCAGCAGCTTAGGGGGACAGGGGGGCCACGAGCAGTACTTC. It is translated as CASSLGGQGGHEQYF. The chain has TRBV7-8 and TRBJ2-7; TRBD1 matches at 11 bases. CDR3 length: 15 amino acids. Germline values: CDR1 SGHVS, CDR2 FQNEAQ. The J segment lost 5 bases and the V segment lost 1 base, leaving 4 bases of the junction unmatched.

The chain combines TRBV5-1 with TRBJ2-7; D possibly corresponds to TRBD2 (6 bases). CDR1 and CDR2 from the germline V gene are SGHRS and YFSETQ. The V gene lost 1 base and the J gene lost 7 bases, with 18 bases spanning the gap. The CDR3 contains 15 residues. The DNA for the CDR3 is TGCGCCAGCAGCTTGAGTATGGGTCCTGGGAGGGAGCAGTACTTC. Translation gives CASSLSMGPGREQYF. Supplemented by reference TRBV5-1 and TRBJ2-7, the full variable domain reads KAGVTQTPRYLIKTRGQQVTLSCSPISGHRSVSWYQQTPGQGLQFLFEYFSETQRNKGNFPGRFSGRQFSNSRSEMNVSTLELGDSALYLCASSLSMGPGREQYFGPGTRLTVT.

The sample holds one count of this clone. The V call is TRBV21-1, the J call TRBJ2-1; TRBD1 was called by the table and not checked on the DNA. TRBV21-1 constitutes a pseudogene. The CDR3 loop spans 14 amino acids. The CDR3 DNA sequence: TGTGCCAGCACCCAGGGGGACATTGACAATGAGCAGTTCTTC. It encodes CASTQGDIDNEQFF.

The gene calls are TRBV28 and TRBJ2-1; the D gene is possibly TRBD2 (6 bases). The CDR3 totals 15 residues. Germline V gene sequence: CDR1 MDHEN, CDR2 SYDVKM. Trimming stripped 3 bases from V and 6 bases from J, with 15 bases between. For the CDR3, the DNA is TGTGCCAGCAGTTTTCTTAGCGGAGGGGTCAATGAGCAGTTCTTC. Its translation: CASSFLSGGVNEQFF. The complete variable domain, with remaining parts taken from reference TRBV28 and TRBJ2-1, reads DVKVTQSSRYLVKRTGEKVFLECVQDMDHENMFWYRQDPGLGLRLIYFSYDVKMKEKGDIPEGYSVSREKKERFSLILESASTNQTSMYLCASSFLSGGVNEQFFGPGTRLTVL.

V gene TRBV25-1 combines with J gene TRBJ1-4; 7 nucleotides line up with TRBD1. Germline V lookup: CDR1 MGHDK, CDR2 SYGVNS. This CDR3 has 15 residues. With 1 base clipped from V and 7 bases from J, the junction kept 6 bases outside the gene matches. This CDR3 is CASSEFETGSEKLFF. CDR3 nucleotides: TGTGCCAGCAGTGAATTTGAGACAGGGAGTGAAAAACTGTTTTTT.

This sequence joins TRBV27 and TRBJ2-3, with D tentatively TRBD2 (5 bases). The CDR3 is 17 amino acids. The V gene lost 2 bases and the J gene lost 2 bases, with 17 bases spanning the gap. Germline lookup yields CDR1 MNHEY and CDR2 SMNVEV (reference sequence). Here the CDR3 DNA reads TGTGCCAGCAGTTTAAATGTATGGCGGGCCACCACAGATACGCAGTATTTT. This sequence encodes CASSLNVWRATTDTQYF.

This clone appeared a single time. The chain is built from TRBV19 and TRBJ2-1, with 10 bases identical to TRBD2. V shed 0 bases and J 2 bases; nucleotides not matched to a gene: 16. The CDR3 contains 21 residues. The germline V gene has CDR1 LNHDA and CDR2 SQIVND (reference sequence). CDR3 protein: CASSIDPGNMAAGGPYNEQFF. For the CDR3, the DNA is TGTGCCAGTAGTATAGATCCGGGAAATATGGCAGCGGGAGGGCCCTACAATGAGCAGTTCTTC.

V gene TRBV6-5 combines with J gene TRBJ1-3; weak D call: TRBD1 (6 bases). V was pared by 8 bases and J by 0 bases, with 11 bases between. The CDR3 loop spans 14 amino acids. CDR1 and CDR2 (germline): MNHEY, SVGAGI. CDR3 bases: TGTGCCAGCCGGCCAGGGGTCTCTGGAAACACCATATATTTT. Its translation is CASRPGVSGNTIYF.

The V and J genes are TRBV5-1 and TRBJ1-4, with D tentatively TRBD1 (6 bases). In germline, CDR1 is SGHRS, CDR2 YFSETQ. The CDR3 is 14 residues long. The V and J ends lost 5 bases and 8 bases respectively, with 16 bases between them. CDR3 amino acids: CASRTGLDREKLFF. For the CDR3, the DNA is TGCGCCAGCAGGACCGGGCTCGACAGGGAAAAACTGTTTTTT.

The rearrangement joins TRBV25-1 to TRBJ2-2; possibly TRBD1 for D (6 bases). This CDR3 has 13 residues. Germline CDR1 and CDR2: MGHDK and SYGVNS. V dropped 7 bases and J dropped 5 bases, with 11 bases sitting between them. The CDR3 DNA sequence: TGTGCCAGCAATACAGGGTATACCGGGGAGCTGTTTTTT. Its protein is CASNTGYTGELFF.

The chain couples TRBV5-7 to TRBJ2-5; the D gene is possibly TRBD2 (6 bases). Near its end, the DNA agrees better with TRBJ2-7, so the J call may be wrong. TRBV5-7 counts as an open reading frame of uncertain function. The CDR3 consists of 14 residues. CDR3 sequence reads: CASSLAGVRGEQYF. The CDR3, as DNA: TGTGCCAGCAGCTTGGCGGGGGTAAGGGGCGAGCAGTACTTC.